This T cell receptor (beta chain) originates from a study of cytomegalovirus exposure and HLA in healthy donors. Notes on this clone: The target antigen is unknown.

The V end was cut by 0 bases, the J end by 0 bases, with 8 bases between. The CDR3 has 16 amino acids. The germline V gene encodes CDR1 LGHNA and CDR2 YNFKEQ. Primers: 60 Vbeta forward and 13 Jbeta reverse. Only in-frame clones appear in the TCRdb table, and some are missing; sequencing was by immunoSEQ multiplex PCR. The table has 75,000 to 95,000 clones, around four fifths seen once; the top ten hold approximately 4.4%. Study-wide results and caveats: Sequencing likely caused a cluster of highly shared sequence variants.

Material for sequencing was PBMCs. The origin of this receptor is a male donor in good health and CMV-seropositive. The chain carries TRBV4-2 and TRBJ2-2; D is ambiguous. This CDR3 is CASSQDSTANTGELFF. The CDR3, as DNA: TGTGCCAGCAGCCAAGATTCCACTGCGAACACCGGGGAGCTGTTTTTT.